This T cell receptor beta chain was sequenced during a study of OX40 agonist ivuxolimab in advanced cancers. TCRdb's table, derived via immunoSEQ multiplex PCR, lists solely in-frame clones and lacks some. The sample records around 41,000 clones, about 85% being singletons. Study-level results: Expanded clones were, on average, more numerous among CD8+ T cells than CD4+. At doses 0.1 to 3.0 mg/kg, CD4+ and CD8+ clones expanded. Low clonal expansion, among the lowest seen, marked partial responders at 0.1-3.0 mg/kg.

As concerns this clone: What it recognizes is unknown.

Germline V lookup: CDR1 SGHTA, CDR2 FQGTGA. This CDR3 comprises 12 residues. V gave up 5 bases and J gave up 9 bases; unmatched junction bases: 4. V gene TRBV7-3 combines with J gene TRBJ2-3; 8 nucleotides align to TRBD2. This clonotype was obtained from an adult with an advanced solid tumor such as melanoma, head and neck, liver or kidney cancer. Sequenced material: CD4+ or CD8+ T cells sorted from blood, taken in a trial of the OX40 agonist ivuxolimab. The CDR3 here is CASSGAGDTQYF. In DNA form, the CDR3 reads TGTGCCAGCAGCGGAGCGGGAGACACGCAGTATTTT.